This TCR beta chain was recovered during a study of T cell responses to AZD1222 COVID-19 vaccine. Here immunoSEQ multiplex PCR was the method, and the copy in TCRdb shows in-frame clones only, minus some. The data show 150,000 to 200,000 clones, 94% seen once. Source: peripheral blood, taken on day 0 of AZD1222 vaccination. This clonotype was obtained from an adult in good health.

The CDR3 nucleotides read TGTGCCAGCAACTCTATTCCCAGGGTATACAATGAGCAGTTCTTC. It translates to CASNSIPRVYNEQFF. The chain is built from TRBV27 and TRBJ2-1; D perhaps matches TRBD1 (5 bases). Germline values: CDR1 MNHEY, CDR2 SMNVEV (reference sequence). This CDR3 region has 15 residues. The ends were cut back, 7 bases at V and 4 bases at J, with 17 bases in the middle.